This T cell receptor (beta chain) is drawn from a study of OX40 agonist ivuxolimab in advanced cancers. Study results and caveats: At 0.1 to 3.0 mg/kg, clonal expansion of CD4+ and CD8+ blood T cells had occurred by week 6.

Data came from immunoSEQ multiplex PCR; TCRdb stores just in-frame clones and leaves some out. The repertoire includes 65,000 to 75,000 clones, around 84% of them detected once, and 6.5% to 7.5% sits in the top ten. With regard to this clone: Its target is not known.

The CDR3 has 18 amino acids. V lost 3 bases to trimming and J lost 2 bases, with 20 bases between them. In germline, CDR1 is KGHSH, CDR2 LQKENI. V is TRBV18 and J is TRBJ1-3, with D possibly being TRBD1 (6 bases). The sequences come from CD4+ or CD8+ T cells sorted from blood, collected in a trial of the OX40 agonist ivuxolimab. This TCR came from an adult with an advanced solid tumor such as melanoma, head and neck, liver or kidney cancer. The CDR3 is CASSPNHPGASTGNTIYF. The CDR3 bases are TGTGCCAGCTCACCGAACCATCCAGGGGCAAGTACTGGAAACACCATATATTTT.